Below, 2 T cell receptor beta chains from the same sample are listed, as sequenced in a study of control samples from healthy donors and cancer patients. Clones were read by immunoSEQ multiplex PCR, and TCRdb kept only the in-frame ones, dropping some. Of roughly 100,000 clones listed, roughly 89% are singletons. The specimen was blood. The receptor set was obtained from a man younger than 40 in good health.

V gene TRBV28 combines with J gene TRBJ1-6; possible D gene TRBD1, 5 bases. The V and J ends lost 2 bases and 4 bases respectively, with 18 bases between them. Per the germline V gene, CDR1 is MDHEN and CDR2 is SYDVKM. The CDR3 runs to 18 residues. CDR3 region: CASSLLPTDSLYNSPLHF. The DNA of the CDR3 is TGTGCCAGCAGTTTACTCCCGACAGACTCCCTTTATAATTCACCCCTCCACTTT. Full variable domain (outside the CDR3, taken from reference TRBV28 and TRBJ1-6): DVKVTQSSRYLVKRTGEKVFLECVQDMDHENMFWYRQDPGLGLRLIYFSYDVKMKEKGDIPEGYSVSREKKERFSLILESASTNQTSMYLCASSLLPTDSLYNSPLHFGNGTRLTVT.

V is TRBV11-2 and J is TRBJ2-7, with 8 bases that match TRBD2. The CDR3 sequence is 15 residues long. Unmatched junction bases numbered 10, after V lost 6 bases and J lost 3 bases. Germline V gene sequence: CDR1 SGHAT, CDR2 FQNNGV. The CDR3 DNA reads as TGTGCCAGCAGACCAGGGACTAGTTATTTCTACGAGCAGTACTTC. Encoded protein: CASRPGTSYFYEQYF. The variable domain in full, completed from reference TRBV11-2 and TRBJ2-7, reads EAGVAQSPRYKIIEKRQSVAFWCNPISGHATLYWYQQILGQGPKLLIQFQNNGVVDDSQLPKDRFSAERLKGVDSTLKIQPAKLEDSAVYLCASRPGTSYFYEQYFGPGTRLTVT.